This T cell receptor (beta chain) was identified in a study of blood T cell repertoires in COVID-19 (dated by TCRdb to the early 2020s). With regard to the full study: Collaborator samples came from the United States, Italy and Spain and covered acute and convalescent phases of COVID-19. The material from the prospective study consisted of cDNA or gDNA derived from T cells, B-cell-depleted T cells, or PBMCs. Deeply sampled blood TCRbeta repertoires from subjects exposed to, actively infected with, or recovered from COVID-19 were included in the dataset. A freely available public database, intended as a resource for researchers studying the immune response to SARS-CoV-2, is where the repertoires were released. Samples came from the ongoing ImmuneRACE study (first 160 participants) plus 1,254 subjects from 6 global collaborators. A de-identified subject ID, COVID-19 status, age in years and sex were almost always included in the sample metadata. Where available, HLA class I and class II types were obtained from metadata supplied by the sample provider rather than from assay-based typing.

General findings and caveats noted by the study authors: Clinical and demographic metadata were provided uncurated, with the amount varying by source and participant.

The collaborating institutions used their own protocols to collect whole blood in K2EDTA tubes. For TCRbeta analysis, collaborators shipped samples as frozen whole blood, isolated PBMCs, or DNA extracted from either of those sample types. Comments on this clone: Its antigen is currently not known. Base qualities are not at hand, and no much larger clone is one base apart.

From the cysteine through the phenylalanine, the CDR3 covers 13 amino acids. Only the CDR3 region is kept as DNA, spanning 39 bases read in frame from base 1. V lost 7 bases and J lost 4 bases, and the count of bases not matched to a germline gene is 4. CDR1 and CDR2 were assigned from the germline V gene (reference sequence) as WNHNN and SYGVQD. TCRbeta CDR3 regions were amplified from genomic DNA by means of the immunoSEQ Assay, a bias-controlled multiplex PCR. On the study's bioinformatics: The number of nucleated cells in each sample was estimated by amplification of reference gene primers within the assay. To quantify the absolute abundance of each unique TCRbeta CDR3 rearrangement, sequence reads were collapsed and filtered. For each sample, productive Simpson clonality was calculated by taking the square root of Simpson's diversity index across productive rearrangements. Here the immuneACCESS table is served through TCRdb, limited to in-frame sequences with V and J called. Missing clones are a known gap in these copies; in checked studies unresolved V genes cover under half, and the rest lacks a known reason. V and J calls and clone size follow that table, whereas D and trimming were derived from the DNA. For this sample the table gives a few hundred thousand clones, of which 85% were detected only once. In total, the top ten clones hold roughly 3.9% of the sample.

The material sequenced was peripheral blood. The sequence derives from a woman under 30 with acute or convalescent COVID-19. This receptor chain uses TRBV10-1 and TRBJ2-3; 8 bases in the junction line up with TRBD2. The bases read TGCGCCAGCACCCCGGGGGGGTCAGATACGCAGTATTTT. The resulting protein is CASTPGGSDTQYF.